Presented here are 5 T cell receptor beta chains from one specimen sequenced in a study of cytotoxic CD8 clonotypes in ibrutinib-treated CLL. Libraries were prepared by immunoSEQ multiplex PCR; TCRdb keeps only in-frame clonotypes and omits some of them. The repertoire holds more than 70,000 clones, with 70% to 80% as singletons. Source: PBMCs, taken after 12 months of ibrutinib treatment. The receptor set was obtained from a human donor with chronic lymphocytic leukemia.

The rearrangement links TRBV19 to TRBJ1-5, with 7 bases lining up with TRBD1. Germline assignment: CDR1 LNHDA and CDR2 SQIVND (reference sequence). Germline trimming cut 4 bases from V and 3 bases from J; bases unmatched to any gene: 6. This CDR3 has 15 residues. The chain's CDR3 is CASSTQGQINQPQHF. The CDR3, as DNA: TGTGCCAGTAGTACACAGGGGCAAATCAATCAGCCCCAGCATTTT.

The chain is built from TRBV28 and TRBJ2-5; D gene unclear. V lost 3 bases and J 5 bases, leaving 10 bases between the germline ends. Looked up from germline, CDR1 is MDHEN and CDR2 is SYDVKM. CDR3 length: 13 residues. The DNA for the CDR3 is TGTGCCAGCAGTTTTCAGGTCCCGGAGACCCAGTACTTC. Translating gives CASSFQVPETQYF.

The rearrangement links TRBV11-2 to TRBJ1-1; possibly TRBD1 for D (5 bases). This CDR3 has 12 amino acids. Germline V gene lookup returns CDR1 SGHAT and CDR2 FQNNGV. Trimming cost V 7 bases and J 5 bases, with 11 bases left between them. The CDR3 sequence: CASTGGGTEAFF. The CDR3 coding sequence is TGTGCCAGCACCGGTGGGGGGACTGAAGCTTTCTTT. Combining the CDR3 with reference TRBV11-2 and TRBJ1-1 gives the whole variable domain EAGVAQSPRYKIIEKRQSVAFWCNPISGHATLYWYQQILGQGPKLLIQFQNNGVVDDSQLPKDRFSAERLKGVDSTLKIQPAKLEDSAVYLCASTGGGTEAFFGQGTRLTVV.

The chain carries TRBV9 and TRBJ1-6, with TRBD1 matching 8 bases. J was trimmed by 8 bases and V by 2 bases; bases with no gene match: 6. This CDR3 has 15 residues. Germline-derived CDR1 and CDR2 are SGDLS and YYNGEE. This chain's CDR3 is CASSVQGAGDSPLHF. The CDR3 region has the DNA TGTGCCAGCAGCGTGCAGGGGGCCGGTGATTCACCCCTCCACTTT.

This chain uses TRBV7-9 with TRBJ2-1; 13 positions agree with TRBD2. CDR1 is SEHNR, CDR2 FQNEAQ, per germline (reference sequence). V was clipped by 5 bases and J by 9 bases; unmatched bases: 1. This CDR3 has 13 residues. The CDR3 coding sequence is TGTGCCAGCAGCAGACTAGCGGGAGGTGAGCAGTTCTTC. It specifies CASSRLAGGEQFF.